The table lists the clone carrying this T cell receptor beta chain with many counts. Noted time point: newly diagnosed GD, antithyroid drugs for less than 3 months. The TCR library was made from RNA extracted from PBMCs. Under American Thyroid Association guidelines, Graves' disease was diagnosed. The record originates from a study of regulatory T cells in long-lasting Graves disease. Trimming took off 5 bases at V and 3 bases at J, with 14 bases between the two ends. The length of the CDR3 is 14 residues. Germline CDR1 is MDHEN and CDR2 is SYDVKM. CDR3-region Arm-PCR and iRepertoire HTBI primers produced the TCR beta libraries. TCRdb reprocessed the multiplex PCR reads via MiXCR and lists one record per CDR3 protein. The sample contains about 430,000 distinct CDR3 sequences, approximately 15% of which appear only once. These data were also filed under a second study, of T cells in Graves' hyperthyroidism and ophthalmopathy.

The TCR was taken from a middle-aged woman with Graves disease. The specimen was peripheral blood mononuclear cells (PBMCs), collected at new diagnosis, from a patient treated with antithyroid drugs. The V and J genes are TRBV28 and TRBJ2-7; maybe TRBD2 (6 bases). In DNA form, the CDR3 reads TGTGCCAGCAGTCCTCCCGGGACTGACTACGAGCAGTACTTC. Protein sequence: CASSPPGTDYEQYF.